This passage covers 10 T cell receptor beta chains from one sample sequenced in a study of early T cells in non-severe SARS-CoV-2 infection. TCRdb re-called the 5' RACE reads with MiXCR, one entry per CDR3 protein. The data show more than 15,000 distinct CDR3 sequences, 5% to 6% seen once. The starting material was whole blood, obtained at baseline. The source is an adult who was a healthcare worker with PCR-confirmed SARS-CoV-2 infection or an uninfected control (not recorded which).

In its sample, this clonotype was seen many times. The chain carries TRBV19 and TRBJ2-1; 13 nucleotides line up with TRBD2. From germline, CDR1 is LNHDA and CDR2 SQIVND (reference sequence). V gave up 5 bases and J gave up 2 bases; unmatched junction bases: 3. CDR3 length equals 16 residues. The CDR3 region has the DNA TGTGCCAGTAGTCCCGGACTAGCGGGGGCCTACAATGAGCAGTTCTTC. As protein: CASSPGLAGAYNEQFF. The full variable domain, completed using reference TRBV19 and TRBJ2-1, is DGGITQSPKYLFRKEGQNVTLSCEQNLNHDAMYWYRQDPGQGLRLIYYSQIVNDFQKGDIAEGYSVSREKKESFPLTVTSAQKNPTAFYLCASSPGLAGAYNEQFFGPGTRLTVL.

This clonotype was counted at least ten times. The V gene is TRBV6-4, the J gene TRBJ1-1, with a possible D match to TRBD1 (5 bases). V dropped 6 bases and J dropped 5 bases, with 16 bases sitting between them. Germline V lookup: CDR1 MRHNA, CDR2 SNTAGT. The CDR3 is made up of 14 amino acids. CDR3 coding DNA: TGTGCCAGCAGGCCGGACGGGGGTCGGACTGAAGCTTTCTTT. As protein: CASRPDGGRTEAFF.

This clonotype was picked up many times. This chain uses TRBV4-3 with TRBJ1-2; D possibly corresponds to TRBD1 (5 bases). Trimming took 0 bases from V and 5 from J, leaving 10 bases between them. The CDR3 contains 14 residues. Germline V lookup: CDR1 LGHNA, CDR2 YSLEER. CDR3 in amino acids: CASSQEMGGYGYTF. As DNA, the CDR3 is TGCGCCAGCAGCCAAGAAATGGGGGGTTATGGCTACACCTTC.

This clonotype was observed many times. The chain recombines TRBV20-1 with TRBJ2-2; 9 bases align to TRBD2. Trimming at V came to 1 base and at J to 5 bases, leaving 8 bases not matched to a gene. The CDR3 extends over 16 amino acids. Germline assignment: CDR1 DFQATT and CDR2 SNEGSKA (reference sequence). In nucleotides, the CDR3 is TGCAGTGCTAGAGCCGGAGCGGGGGGACGAACCGGGGAGCTGTTTTTT. Protein sequence: CSARAGAGGRTGELFF.

This clonotype was recorded many times. The rearrangement joins TRBV5-1 to TRBJ2-3; 13 bases agree with TRBD2. Trimming at V came to 2 bases and at J to 4 bases, leaving 13 bases not matched to a gene. The CDR3 sequence is 19 residues long. From germline, CDR1 is SGHRS and CDR2 YFSETQ. The CDR3 bases are TGCGCCAGCAGCTTTGGGACTAGCGGGGACGAGGGATTCGCAGATACGCAGTATTTT. Its translation is CASSFGTSGDEGFADTQYF.

This clonotype was detected ten times or more. The chain uses TRBV5-1 and TRBJ2-7, with TRBD2 matching 8 bases. CDR3 length: 14 residues. The V gene end was trimmed by 4 bases and the J gene end by 2 bases; junction bases not matched to a gene: 5. Germline CDR1 reads SGHRS; CDR2 reads YFSETQ. The CDR3 bases are TGCGCCAGCAGCACCGGGACTAGGACCTACGAGCAGTACTTC. Residues: CASSTGTRTYEQYF.

This clonotype qualifies as medium-sized. This chain uses TRBV5-1 with TRBJ1-1, with TRBD1 matching 9 bases. The V gene's germline CDR1 is SGHRS and CDR2 YFSETQ. The CDR3 spans 14 residues. V shed 1 base, J shed 6 bases, and the junction held 4 bases outside the gene matches. For the CDR3, the DNA is TGCGCCAGCAGCTTGACAGGGGGCCCCCCTGAAGCTTTCTTT. It is translated as CASSLTGGPPEAFF. The entire variable domain, with the rest obtained from reference TRBV5-1 and TRBJ1-1, is as follows: KAGVTQTPRYLIKTRGQQVTLSCSPISGHRSVSWYQQTPGQGLQFLFEYFSETQRNKGNFPGRFSGRQFSNSRSEMNVSTLELGDSALYLCASSLTGGPPEAFFGQGTRLTVV.

The chain is built from TRBV28 and TRBJ2-7; no clear D gene. This CDR3 is 11 amino acids long. Deletions cut 7 bases from V and 7 bases from J, with 11 bases between. CDR1 is MDHEN and CDR2 is SYDVKM in the germline V gene. Written as DNA, the CDR3 is TGTGCCAGCATTTCGTCTGGGGAGCAGTACTTC. Translating gives CASISSGEQYF.

This clonotype was recorded many times. V gene TRBV12-3 or TRBV12-4 combines with J gene TRBJ2-5; 9 bases are a match to TRBD2. The CDR3 contains 14 residues. With V trimmed by 5 bases and J by 4 bases, 5 bases remained unmatched. Here the CDR3 DNA reads TGTGCCAGCAGTCCCGGACTAGCGTCAGAGACCCAGTACTTC. Translated, it gives CASSPGLASETQYF.

The table lists this clonotype with many counts. For the CDR3, the DNA is TGTGCCAGCTCACTCCGGACAGGGGCGGAAGCACCCCTCCACTTT. The encoded protein is CASSLRTGAEAPLHF. The chain links TRBV18 to TRBJ1-6; TRBD1 agrees at 9 bases. V was clipped by 4 bases and J by 11 bases; unmatched bases: 9. The CDR3 length is 15 residues. Germline CDR1 reads KGHSH; CDR2 reads LQKENI.